One and the same sample provided the 17 T cell receptor beta chains below, sequenced in a study of cytomegalovirus exposure and HLA in healthy donors. Primers for the PCR totalled 60 Vbeta and 13 Jbeta. Profiled with immunoSEQ multiplex PCR; TCRdb holds only in-frame clones, not every one. The table shows 110,000 to 150,000 clones, with about 80% occurring only once. Source material: PBMCs. These receptors were obtained from a woman aged 25 to 45 in good health and CMV-seronegative.

This clone was seen once. The V and J genes are TRBV30 and TRBJ1-5, with 8 bases that match TRBD1. Trimming at V came to 0 bases and at J to 6 bases, leaving 7 bases not matched to a gene. The V gene's germline CDR1 is GTSNPN and CDR2 SVGIG (reference sequence). This CDR3 spans 15 amino acids. CDR3 bases: TGTGCCTGGAGTGTAGGACAGGGAAGTTTTCAGCCCCAGCATTTT. Encoded protein: CAWSVGQGSFQPQHF.

This clone has only one observation. CDR3 nucleotides: TGCGCCAGCAGCGCGAATCCGACAGGGCAGGGGGAAAAACTGTTTTTT. It codes for CASSANPTGQGEKLFF. The chain carries TRBV5-1 and TRBJ1-4, with TRBD1 matching 7 bases. Germline assignment: CDR1 SGHRS and CDR2 YFSETQ. This CDR3 spans 16 amino acids. V was pared by 4 bases and J by 8 bases, with 14 bases of the junction left unmatched.

The chain is built from TRBV10-1 and TRBJ2-3; 12 positions match TRBD2. The ends lost 6 bases at V and 7 bases at J; junction bases unmatched: 5. Germline CDR1 WNHNN, CDR2 SYGVQD (reference sequence). This CDR3 region has 14 residues. This CDR3 reads CASSPSGGANTQYF. Here the CDR3 DNA reads TGCGCCAGCAGCCCTAGCGGGGGGGCAAATACGCAGTATTTT.

The chain carries TRBV7-9 and TRBJ1-1; TRBD1 matches at 7 bases. Germline CDR1 is SEHNR and CDR2 is FQNEAQ (reference sequence). V lost 5 bases to trimming and J lost 1 base; unmatched junction nucleotides: 10. There are 16 residues in the CDR3. CDR3 nucleotide sequence: TGTGCCAGCAGCCCCCCTGGGGGGACAGCGAACACTGAAGCTTTCTTT. Translation gives CASSPPGGTANTEAFF.

The DNA for the CDR3 is TGTGCCAGCAGTTATGGCAGGGGTAATGAAAAACTGTTTTTT. It codes for CASSYGRGNEKLFF. This rearrangement joins TRBV6-5 to TRBJ1-4; D may be TRBD1 (6 bases). Germline V gene data show CDR1 as MNHEY and CDR2 as SVGAGI. V was cut by 3 bases and J by 4 bases, with 9 bases left in between. The CDR3 spans 14 residues.

J is TRBJ1-1 and V is TRBV9; a possible D gene is TRBD1 (6 bases). CDR1 is SGDLS, CDR2 YYNGEE, per germline. V was pared by 0 bases and J by 7 bases, with 16 bases between. CDR3 length: 15 amino acids. Here the CDR3 reads CASSVDGRTVGEAFF. The CDR3 bases are TGTGCCAGCAGCGTAGACGGTAGGACAGTAGGTGAAGCTTTCTTT.

Here the CDR3 reads CASSLGRGQNTEAFF. The CDR3 bases are TGCGCCAGCAGCTTGGGTAGGGGGCAGAACACTGAAGCTTTCTTT. This chain joins TRBV5-1 and TRBJ1-1; 7 nucleotides agree with TRBD1. Trimming removed 0 bases from V and 1 base from J; junction bases left unmatched: 3. This CDR3 is built from 15 residues. Germline assignment: CDR1 SGHRS and CDR2 YFSETQ.

In this sample, this clone turned up a few times. The genes are TRBV7-3 and TRBJ1-1, with 7 bases matching TRBD1. The CDR3 spans 13 residues. From germline, CDR1 is SGHTA and CDR2 FQGTGA. Trimming cost V 5 bases and J 5 bases; bases outside gene matches: 5. The CDR3 bases are TGTGCCAGCAGCACCCAGACAGGGACTGAAGCTTTCTTT. It encodes CASSTQTGTEAFF. Complete variable domain (other parts from reference TRBV7-3 and TRBJ1-1): GAGVSQTPSNKVTEKGKYVELRCDPISGHTALYWYRQSLGQGPEFLIYFQGTGAADDSGLPNDRFFAVRPEGSVSTLKIQRTERGDSAVYLCASSTQTGTEAFFGQGTRLTVV.

The rearrangement uses TRBV28 and TRBJ1-5; D not resolved. CDR1 and CDR2 from the germline V gene are MDHEN and SYDVKM. The CDR3 runs 15 residues. The V end lost 6 bases, the J end lost 0 bases, and 12 bases lay between the germline ends. The DNA for the CDR3 is TGTGCCAGCAGCCCCCGGGGATATAGCAATCAGCCCCAGCATTTT. Translated, it gives CASSPRGYSNQPQHF.

The chain uses TRBV5-1 and TRBJ2-7; 11 bases align to TRBD1. This CDR3 has 17 residues. V was pared by 0 bases and J by 6 bases, with 11 bases of the junction left unmatched. Germline CDR1 reads SGHRS; CDR2 reads YFSETQ. The CDR3 spells CASSLGAGTGGIGEQYF. CDR3 in DNA: TGCGCCAGCAGCTTGGGGGCCGGGACAGGGGGAATAGGCGAGCAGTACTTC.

V and J are TRBV6-5 and TRBJ1-3; 7 bases are shared with TRBD1. Germline assignment: CDR1 MNHEY and CDR2 SVGAGI. Losses at the gene ends were 2 bases for V and 2 bases for J; bases not matched to a gene: 0. This CDR3 region has 14 residues. CDR3 coding DNA: TGTGCCAGCAGTTACGGGACAGCTGGAAACACCATATATTTT. Its protein product is CASSYGTAGNTIYF.

This chain joins TRBV7-2 and TRBJ1-5, with 12 bases fitting TRBD1. Looked up from germline, CDR1 is SGHTA and CDR2 is FQGNSA. V was clipped by 6 bases and J by 5 bases; unmatched bases: 8. CDR3 length: 16 residues. In DNA form, the CDR3 reads TGTGCCAGCAGATCTTACGGGACAGGGGGCCATCAGCCCCAGCATTTT. Amino acids: CASRSYGTGGHQPQHF.

J is TRBJ2-2 and V is TRBV6-5; TRBD1 is a possible D gene (6 bases). Germline CDR1 is MNHEY and CDR2 is SVGAGI. The CDR3 extends over 16 amino acids. With 0 bases removed from V and 6 bases from J, the gap between germline ends came to 14 bases. CDR3 sequence reads: CASSYSSQQGSGELFF. CDR3 DNA: TGTGCCAGCAGTTACTCGAGCCAACAGGGATCCGGGGAGCTGTTTTTT.

The J gene is TRBJ2-2, the V gene TRBV5-4; D gene ambiguous. Germline CDR1 is SGHNT and CDR2 is YYREEE (reference sequence). Trimming left V 1 base short and J 3 bases short, with 7 bases between. There are 14 residues in the CDR3. The CDR3 region is CASSLFSDTGELFF. The CDR3 DNA sequence: TGTGCCAGCAGCTTGTTCAGCGACACCGGGGAGCTGTTTTTT. Full variable domain (outside the CDR3, taken from reference TRBV5-4 and TRBJ2-2): ETGVTQSPTHLIKTRGQQVTLRCSSQSGHNTVSWYQQALGQGPQFIFQYYREEENGRGNFPPRFSGLQFPNYSSELNVNALELDDSALYLCASSLFSDTGELFFGEGSRLTVL.

V and J are TRBV15 and TRBJ2-3; D is perhaps TRBD2 (7 bases). Germline loops: CDR1 LNHNV, CDR2 YYDKDF (reference sequence). The V gene lost 1 base and the J gene lost 4 bases, with 18 bases spanning the gap. The CDR3 extends over 17 amino acids. The CDR3 spells CATSRGDGGRGADTQYF. CDR3 in DNA: TGTGCCACCAGCAGAGGGGATGGTGGGAGGGGGGCAGATACGCAGTATTTT. The complete variable domain, with remaining parts taken from reference TRBV15 and TRBJ2-3, reads DAMVIQNPRYQVTQFGKPVTLSCSQTLNHNVMYWYQQKSSQAPKLLFHYYDKDFNNEADTPDNFQSRRPNTSFCFLDIRSPGLGDTAMYLCATSRGDGGRGADTQYFGPGTRLTVL.

CDR3 amino acids: CASSLTGVRTEAFF. CDR3 bases: TGTGCCAGCTCACTGACAGGGGTTAGGACTGAAGCTTTCTTT. The chain is built from TRBV18 and TRBJ1-1; 8 positions agree with TRBD1. The CDR3 has 14 residues. Germline CDR1 is KGHSH and CDR2 is LQKENI. Germline trimming cut 4 bases from V and 5 bases from J; bases unmatched to any gene: 6.

The chain combines TRBV2 with TRBJ1-5; D unclear. CDR1 and CDR2 (germline): SNHLY, FYNNEI. Trimming stripped 3 bases from V and 4 bases from J, with 10 bases between. The CDR3 is made up of 14 amino acids. The CDR3 DNA sequence: TGTGCCAGCAGTGATGGGCGTAGTAATCAGCCCCAGCATTTT. This translates into CASSDGRSNQPQHF. The full variable domain, completed using reference TRBV2 and TRBJ1-5, is EPEVTQTPSHQVTQMGQEVILRCVPISNHLYFYWYRQILGQKVEFLVSFYNNEISEKSEIFDDQFSVERPDGSNFTLKIRSTKLEDSAMYFCASSDGRSNQPQHFGDGTRLSIL.